This entry describes one T cell receptor (beta chain). Its antigen is as yet unknown. The SP2 primer and nested alpha and beta constant region primers amplified ligated cDNA in four rounds. Reverse transcription of blood and skin TCR RNA was primed at alpha and beta constant regions. MiXCR, run by TCRdb on the UMI-ligation and nested PCR reads, gives a single entry per CDR3 protein. The sample lists approximately 37,000 distinct CDR3 sequences, about 10% seen once, with around 4.2% in the top ten. The sample's treatment: skin biopsy from PPD injection site in Mantoux-positive individual. The library had UMIs added by 3' ligation of an oligonucleotide to TCR cDNA. Biopsied sites were PPD injections in people with a positive Mantoux test. The data belong to a study of naive and memory T cell subsets. Study results and limitations: The RNA method is potentially sensitive to activation and differentiation changes.

Germline CDR1 MNHNS, CDR2 SASEGT. V was pared by 4 bases and J by 8 bases, with 17 bases between. This CDR3 comprises 14 residues. The clonotype originates from an adult in good health. The input for sequencing was skin, taken from a tuberculin skin test site. The chain couples TRBV6-1 to TRBJ1-2; D is perhaps TRBD1 (6 bases). CDR3 nucleotide sequence: TGTGCCAGCAGTGGGTGGGAGACAGGAAACGGCTACACCTTC. Amino acids: CASSGWETGNGYTF.